One and the same sample provided the 8 T cell receptor beta chains below, sequenced in a study of control samples from healthy donors and cancer patients. The repertoire was sequenced with immunoSEQ multiplex PCR; TCRdb's copy has only in-frame clones and lacks some. The sample records fewer than 150,000 clones, more than 85% being singletons. The source material was blood. These receptor sequences come from a woman younger than 30 in good health.

The chain recombines TRBV6-2 or TRBV6-3 with TRBJ2-5; D assignment may be TRBD1 or TRBD2 (6 bases each). The CDR3 is 16 amino acids. V was cut by 0 bases and J by 1 base, with 12 bases left in between. CDR1 is MNHEY, CDR2 SVGEGT, per germline. The CDR3 is CASSYSRGATQETQYF. In DNA form, the CDR3 reads TGTGCCAGCAGTTACTCGAGGGGGGCAACCCAAGAGACCCAGTACTTC.

This clone has a single count. This chain links TRBV18 with TRBJ2-7; TRBD1 matches 12 bases. V dropped 3 bases and J dropped 7; count of bases not matched to a gene: 4. The CDR3 is 14 amino acids. Germline lookup yields CDR1 KGHSH and CDR2 LQKENI. The CDR3 protein is CASSPGQGADEQYF. In DNA form, the CDR3 reads TGTGCCAGCTCACCGGGACAGGGGGCTGATGAGCAGTACTTC.

The J gene is TRBJ1-1, the V gene TRBV6-1; D is unresolved. V was shortened by 3 bases and J by 4 bases, with 9 bases between the two germline ends. Germline CDR1 is MNHNS and CDR2 is SASEGT. This CDR3 is built from 13 residues. The CDR3 DNA sequence: TGTGCCAGCAGTGATGCCATGAGCACTGAAGCTTTCTTT. This codes for CASSDAMSTEAFF.

The genes are TRBV9 and TRBJ2-3; no reliable D call. CDR3 length: 16 amino acids. Germline V gene lookup returns CDR1 SGDLS and CDR2 YYNGEE. Trimming removed 1 base at V and 0 bases at J, with 12 bases between. The CDR3 region has the DNA TGTGCCAGCAGCGTAAACGCAGGCTTAAGCACAGATACGCAGTATTTT. The encoded protein is CASSVNAGLSTDTQYF. Looking up the rest from reference TRBV9 and TRBJ2-3 gives the full variable domain: DSGVTQTPKHLITATGQRVTLRCSPRSGDLSVYWYQQSLDQGLQFLIQYYNGEERAKGNILERFSAQQFPDLHSELNLSSLELGDSALYFCASSVNAGLSTDTQYFGPGTRLTVL.

The chain is built from TRBV5-8 and TRBJ2-6, with TRBD2 matching over 11 bases. Per germline, CDR1 SGHTS and CDR2 YDEGEE. Trimming cost V 4 bases and J 0 bases; bases outside gene matches: 9. This CDR3 has 19 residues. The CDR3 DNA follows: TGTGCCAGCAGCAGCTGGGGACTAGCGGCCAACTCTGGGGCCAACGTCCTGACTTTC. As protein: CASSSWGLAANSGANVLTF.

Only one count was recorded for this clone. V gene TRBV9 combines with J gene TRBJ1-4, with D perhaps matching TRBD1 (6 bases). Germline values: CDR1 SGDLS, CDR2 YYNGEE. CDR3 length: 16 amino acids. The germline V and J ends were trimmed by 0 bases and 4 bases, with 13 bases remaining between them. The CDR3 loop reads CASSVAGGRGNEKLFF. CDR3 nucleotides: TGTGCCAGCAGCGTAGCCGGGGGGCGAGGTAATGAAAAACTGTTTTTT.

The V gene is TRBV5-1, the J gene TRBJ1-2, with D perhaps TRBD1 (6 bases). The CDR3 is made up of 16 amino acids. CDR1 is SGHRS, CDR2 YFSETQ, per germline. V shed 4 bases and J shed 0 bases, with 16 bases lying between them. CDR3 in amino acids: CASSEGGRWPNYGYTF. The CDR3 bases are TGCGCCAGCAGCGAGGGGGGGCGCTGGCCTAACTATGGCTACACCTTC.

The J gene is TRBJ1-2, the V gene TRBV2; 10 bases are shared with TRBD1. Germline CDR1 is SNHLY and CDR2 is FYNNEI. CDR3 length: 15 residues. The trim removed 1 base at V and 3 bases at J, leaving 2 bases unmatched. DNA of the CDR3: TGTGCCAGCAGTGAAGGGACAGGGGGGTACTATGGCTACACCTTC. Its translation: CASSEGTGGYYGYTF.